Each of the 21 T cell receptor beta chains below was sequenced from the same sample in a study of regulatory T cells in long-lasting Graves disease. The sample's time point: newly diagnosed GD, antithyroid drugs for less than 3 months. From PBMCs, RNA was extracted and then used to make the TCR library. CDR3-region Arm-PCR and iRepertoire HTBI primers produced the TCR beta libraries. TCRdb re-analysed the multiplex PCR reads in MiXCR, keeping a single row per CDR3 protein. The sample contains more than 450,000 distinct CDR3 sequences, approximately 12% of which appear only once. The sample also formed part of further work on T cells in Graves' hyperthyroidism and ophthalmopathy.

Material: peripheral blood mononuclear cells (PBMCs), obtained at new diagnosis, from a patient treated with antithyroid drugs. Receptor source: a woman aged 25 to 39 with Graves disease.

This clonotype was detected many times. The chain carries TRBV5-1 and TRBJ2-2; no firm D call. CDR1 and CDR2 from the germline V gene are SGHRS and YFSETQ. V lost 6 bases and J lost 3, with 12 bases in between. CDR3 length: 14 amino acids. The CDR3 DNA reads as TGCGCCAGCACCCGACACGATTACACCGGGGAGCTGTTTTTT. Amino acid sequence: CASTRHDYTGELFF.

This clonotype was detected ten times or more. The chain links TRBV6-5 to TRBJ1-6; no clear D gene. CDR1 and CDR2 from the germline V gene are MNHEY and SVGAGI. This CDR3 is 14 amino acids long. Trimming shortened V by 4 bases and J by 10 bases, and 14 bases separated the two germline ends. CDR3 sequence: CASSSDRVSSPLHF. CDR3 in DNA: TGTGCCAGCAGTTCCGATAGGGTTAGCTCACCCCTCCACTTT.

This clonotype was seen repeatedly, ten times or more. This chain links TRBV18 with TRBJ2-5; either TRBD1 or TRBD2 may supply D (5 bases each). Germline CDR1 is KGHSH and CDR2 is LQKENI. V lost 3 bases to trimming and J lost 5 bases, with 10 bases between them. The CDR3 spans 13 residues. In DNA form, the CDR3 reads TGTGCCAGCTCACCGGTAGGGACGGAGACCCAGTACTTC. Protein sequence: CASSPVGTETQYF.

In this sample, this clonotype turned up many times. The chain links TRBV10-2 to TRBJ2-7; 12 bases line up with TRBD2. The CDR3 runs to 14 residues. Germline CDR1 is WSHSY and CDR2 is SAAADI. V shed 7 bases, J shed 3 bases, and the junction held 4 bases outside the gene matches. The DNA for the CDR3 is TGCGCCAGCAAGACTAGCGGGAGAGGCTACGAGCAGTACTTC. Translation: CASKTSGRGYEQYF.

The CDR3 region has the DNA TGTGCCAGCAGCGGCGACCGGGACTTCAGACCCTACGAGCAGTACTTC. The encoded protein is CASSGDRDFRPYEQYF. The rearrangement links TRBV3-1 to TRBJ2-7, with D perhaps matching TRBD2 (6 bases). This CDR3 has 16 amino acids. Germline V lookup: CDR1 LGHDT, CDR2 YNNKEL (reference sequence). V was cut by 5 bases and J by 2 bases, with 19 bases left in between.

This clonotype has a count of ten or more. The chain recombines TRBV6-1 with TRBJ1-1; D gene unclear. The germline V and J ends were trimmed by 7 bases and 2 bases, with 14 bases remaining between them. This CDR3 contains 14 residues. The V gene's germline CDR1 is MNHNS and CDR2 SASEGT. The chain's CDR3 is CASNQLSVNTEAFF. The CDR3 DNA follows: TGTGCCAGCAATCAGCTGAGTGTCAACACTGAAGCTTTCTTT.

This clonotype appeared many times. This chain connects TRBV7-9 to TRBJ1-4; 9 bases are a match to TRBD1. The CDR3 extends over 15 amino acids. The junction had 10 bases not matched to a gene; V was cut back by 6 bases and J by 8 bases. Germline-derived CDR1 and CDR2 are SEHNR and FQNEAQ (reference sequence). The CDR3 here is CASRGTDRGSEKLFF. DNA for the CDR3: TGTGCCAGCAGGGGAACGGACAGGGGATCGGAAAAACTGTTTTTT.

This clonotype has ten or more counts. This rearrangement joins TRBV7-2 to TRBJ1-3, with no clear D. Germline V CDR1 and CDR2: SGHTA, FQGNSA. The CDR3 spans 16 residues. V lost 1 base to trimming and J lost 0 bases, with 10 bases between them. CDR3: CASSLGDAGSGNTIYF. The CDR3 DNA is TGTGCCAGCAGCTTAGGAGACGCAGGCTCTGGAAACACCATATATTTT. Looking up the rest from reference TRBV7-2 and TRBJ1-3 gives the full variable domain: GAGVSQSPSNKVTEKGKDVELRCDPISGHTALYWYRQSLGQGLEFLIYFQGNSAPDKSGLPSDRFSAERTGGSVSTLTIQRTQQEDSAVYLCASSLGDAGSGNTIYFGEGSWLTVV.

There are many counts of this clonotype. This chain joins TRBV10-3 and TRBJ2-5, with 7 bases matching TRBD1. Germline CDR1 ENHRY, CDR2 SYGVKD. The CDR3 length is 15 residues. V gave up 6 bases and J gave up 7 bases; unmatched junction bases: 14. The CDR3 here is CAIRGSDRASGTQYF. In nucleotides, the CDR3 is TGTGCCATCAGGGGGAGCGACAGGGCCTCTGGGACCCAGTACTTC.

Concerning this clonotype itself: No conserved phenylalanine or tryptophan is present at the end of the CDR3, so a read error is the likely explanation. This chain connects TRBV27 to TRBJ1-2, with a possible D match to TRBD1 (6 bases). The CDR3 loop spans 13 amino acids. Between the trimmed V and J ends, which lost 6 bases and 3 bases, there was a span of 11 bases. Germline values: CDR1 MNHEY, CDR2 SMNVEV (reference sequence). DNA of the CDR3: TGTGCCAGCAGCCCACAGGGCCACTATGGCTACACCCTC. Encoded protein: CASSPQGHYGYTL.

This clonotype was counted between two and nine times. A much larger clone lies a single base off, so this may be a read error. The V gene is TRBV7-9, the J gene TRBJ2-2, with D hard to call. With 5 bases removed from V and 4 bases from J, the gap between germline ends came to 5 bases. Per the germline V gene, CDR1 is SEHNR and CDR2 is FQNEAQ (reference sequence). This CDR3 spans 12 amino acids. CDR3 coding DNA: TGTGCCAGCAGCCAAATCACCGGGGAGCTGTTTTTT. This codes for CASSQITGELFF.

Many counts were recorded for this clonotype. The V and J genes are TRBV13 and TRBJ2-7; D gene uncertain. Deletions cut 3 bases from V and 3 bases from J, with 6 bases between. Germline assignment: CDR1 PRHDT and CDR2 FYEKMQ (reference sequence). The CDR3 sequence is 12 residues long. The CDR3 loop reads CASSFGSYEQYF. The CDR3 nucleotides are TGTGCCAGCAGCTTCGGCAGCTACGAGCAGTACTTC.

Ten or more counts support this clonotype. The V and J genes are TRBV27 and TRBJ2-7, with 8 bases identical to TRBD1. The CDR3 has 14 residues. Losses at the gene ends were 3 bases for V and 2 bases for J; bases not matched to a gene: 3. Germline CDR1 reads MNHEY; CDR2 reads SMNVEV (reference sequence). CDR3 DNA sequence: TGTGCCAGCAGTTTCCTGGGACAGGCCTACGAGCAGTACTTC. Amino acids: CASSFLGQAYEQYF.

In its sample, this clonotype was seen many times. The chain uses TRBV29-1 and TRBJ2-7, with TRBD1 identical over 10 bases. The CDR3 contains 14 residues. Germline V gene lookup returns CDR1 SQVTM and CDR2 ANQGSEA. Unmatched junction bases numbered 5, after V lost 5 bases and J lost 1 base. The CDR3 region has the DNA TGCAGCGTTTGGGGGACAGGGGTATCCTACGAGCAGTACTTC. It is translated as CSVWGTGVSYEQYF.

In this sample, this clonotype turned up a few times. This chain uses TRBV2 with TRBJ2-1, with D hard to call. Deletions cut 6 bases from V and 0 bases from J, with 12 bases between. The CDR3 covers 15 residues. Germline CDR1 and CDR2: SNHLY and FYNNEI. The CDR3 loop is CASRDGPISYNEQFF. The CDR3 region has the DNA TGTGCCAGCAGGGACGGACCGATCTCCTACAATGAGCAGTTCTTC.

The sample holds a few counts of this clonotype. The junction differs from germline at one of its ends, possibly a read error. V gene TRBV11-3 combines with J gene TRBJ2-3; either TRBD1 or TRBD2 may fit D (5 bases each). The J call is in doubt because the DNA end fits TRBJ2-7 better. The germline V gene has CDR1 SGHNT and CDR2 YENEEA. CDR3 length equals 17 residues. The CDR3 reads CASSQWDLNAPSYGQYF. For the CDR3, the DNA is TGTGCCAGCAGCCAATGGGACCTCAATGCCCCCTCCTACGGGCAGTACTTC.

This clonotype was found many times. The CDR3 DNA sequence: TGTGCCAGCAGTTCCGTCGGATGGAGCAATCAGCCCCAGCATTTT. Protein product: CASSSVGWSNQPQHF. The V and J genes are TRBV28 and TRBJ1-5; D unclear. This CDR3 is built from 15 residues. The V end lost 4 bases, the J end lost 1 base, and 11 bases lay between the germline ends. Germline lookup yields CDR1 MDHEN and CDR2 SYDVKM.

This clonotype showed up many times. V and J are TRBV11-2 and TRBJ2-7; possible D gene TRBD1, 6 bases. Per the germline V gene, CDR1 is SGHAT and CDR2 is FQNNGV. The CDR3 is 12 amino acids. V lost 6 bases to trimming and J lost 6 bases, with 12 bases between them. This CDR3 is CASSQTGLEQYF. Written as DNA, the CDR3 is TGTGCCAGCAGTCAGACAGGTCTCGAGCAGTACTTC.

On this clonotype: A junction boundary mismatches the germline segment, possibly from a read error. The V and J genes are TRBV9 and TRBJ2-2; tentative D call: TRBD2 (6 bases). The CDR3 is 12 residues long. Germline loops: CDR1 SGDLS, CDR2 YYNGEE. CDR3 amino acids: CASSVDTGGLFF. The CDR3 nucleotides are TGTGCCAGCAGCGTGGACACCGGGGGGCTGTTTTTT.

This clonotype showed up many times. The genes are TRBV5-1 and TRBJ1-2; TRBD1 might be the D (5 bases). Germline V gene sequence: CDR1 SGHRS, CDR2 YFSETQ. This CDR3 comprises 14 residues. Between the trimmed V and J ends, which lost 0 bases and 4 bases, there was a span of 10 bases. This chain's CDR3 is CASSLAAGTYGYTF. The CDR3 region has the DNA TGCGCCAGCAGCTTGGCCGCGGGGACCTATGGCTACACCTTC.

This clonotype was observed at least ten times. This chain links TRBV6-9 with TRBJ1-1, with D possibly matching TRBD1 (5 bases). Per germline, CDR1 MNHGY and CDR2 SVAAGI. Trimming left V 3 bases short and J 5 bases short, with 16 bases between. This CDR3 contains 15 residues. The CDR3 bases are TGTGCCAGCAGTTACCCTCAGGGAGGGCTAACTGAAGCTTTCTTT. This sequence encodes CASSYPQGGLTEAFF.